The rows below give T cell receptor beta chains drawn from one sample of a study of T cell repertoires in cytomegalovirus infection. One entry per CDR3 protein results from TCRdb running MiXCR on the reads. This table has roughly 140,000 distinct CDR3 sequences, around 20% appearing once. The specimen was PBMCs. These receptors were obtained from a human donor in good health (CMV status not recorded). Some clones in this sample may be carry-over from other donors' samples. The CDR3 runs from the conserved cysteine through the conserved F or W. The D gene is left open where the match is weak. The size entry is marked missing in some rows and otherwise reads once, few, many or a size class.

J gene: TRBJ2-1
clone size: few
V gene: TRBV11-3
D gene: NA
CDR3 protein: CASSPTSGNEQFF

J gene: TRBJ2-7
clone size: NA
V gene: TRBV5-6
D gene: NA
CDR3 protein: CASSSGHSYEQYF

J gene: TRBJ2-2
clone size: once
V gene: TRBV12-3/TRBV12-4
D gene: NA
CDR3 protein: CASSFDRGAGELFF

J gene: TRBJ2-7
clone size: many
V gene: TRBV7-2
D gene: NA
CDR3 protein: CASSVSHGWEQYF

J gene: TRBJ2-5
clone size: many
V gene: TRBV7-2
D gene: NA
CDR3 protein: CASSWDGEETQYF

J gene: TRBJ1-1
clone size: NA
V gene: TRBV4-1
D gene: TRBD1
CDR3 protein: CASSQDWTGLNTEAFF

J gene: TRBJ1-4
clone size: few
V gene: TRBV7-2
D gene: NA
CDR3 protein: CASSLGVTGGSREKLFF

J gene: TRBJ1-5
clone size: few
V gene: TRBV6-2/TRBV6-3
D gene: TRBD1
CDR3 protein: CASRWTGAGNQPQHF

J gene: TRBJ2-2
clone size: many
V gene: TRBV7-8
D gene: NA
CDR3 protein: CASTLGLGELFF

J gene: TRBJ1-5
clone size: few
V gene: TRBV4-1
D gene: NA
CDR3 protein: CASSQEEGIRGQPQHF

J gene: TRBJ1-2
clone size: many
V gene: TRBV7-2
D gene: TRBD1
CDR3 protein: CASSRDRANGYTF

J gene: TRBJ1-5
clone size: NA
V gene: TRBV3-1
D gene: TRBD1
CDR3 protein: CASSKDRGVEDQPQHF

J gene: TRBJ2-5
clone size: NA
V gene: TRBV20-1
D gene: NA
CDR3 protein: CSASIVVRETQYF

J gene: TRBJ1-4
clone size: many
V gene: TRBV12-3/TRBV12-4
D gene: NA
CDR3 protein: CASSLSQGEKLFF

J gene: TRBJ2-7
clone size: NA
V gene: TRBV7-3
D gene: NA
CDR3 protein: CASSPESWGEQFPYEQYF

J gene: TRBJ2-7
clone size: once
V gene: TRBV20-1
D gene: NA
CDR3 protein: CSARAPSPQEPWSSYEQYF

J gene: TRBJ2-1
clone size: few
V gene: TRBV13
D gene: NA
CDR3 protein: CASSLGTNYNEQFF

J gene: TRBJ1-1
clone size: NA
V gene: TRBV19
D gene: NA
CDR3 protein: CASSTLAGVNTEAFF

J gene: TRBJ2-1
clone size: many
V gene: TRBV11-2
D gene: TRBD2
CDR3 protein: CASSPGLAGDSEQFF

J gene: TRBJ2-1
clone size: few
V gene: TRBV7-9
D gene: NA
CDR3 protein: CASSLDASGGGYNEQFF